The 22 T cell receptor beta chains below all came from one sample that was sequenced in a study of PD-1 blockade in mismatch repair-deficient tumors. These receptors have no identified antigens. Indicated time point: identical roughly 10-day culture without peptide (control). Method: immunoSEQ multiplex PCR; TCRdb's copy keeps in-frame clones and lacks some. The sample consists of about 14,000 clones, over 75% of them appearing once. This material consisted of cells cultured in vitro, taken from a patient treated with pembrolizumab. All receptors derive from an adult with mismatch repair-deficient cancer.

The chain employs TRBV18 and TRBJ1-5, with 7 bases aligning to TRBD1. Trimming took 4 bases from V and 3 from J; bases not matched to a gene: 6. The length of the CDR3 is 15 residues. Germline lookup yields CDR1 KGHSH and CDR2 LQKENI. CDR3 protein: CASSRRQGFNQPQHF. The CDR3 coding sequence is TGTGCCAGCTCACGCAGACAGGGATTCAATCAGCCCCAGCATTTT.

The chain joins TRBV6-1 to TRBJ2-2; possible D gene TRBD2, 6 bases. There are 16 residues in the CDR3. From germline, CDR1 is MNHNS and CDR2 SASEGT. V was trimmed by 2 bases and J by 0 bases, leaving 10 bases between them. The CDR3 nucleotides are TGTGCCAGCAGTGAACAGGGAGGAACGAACACCGGGGAGCTGTTTTTT. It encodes CASSEQGGTNTGELFF.

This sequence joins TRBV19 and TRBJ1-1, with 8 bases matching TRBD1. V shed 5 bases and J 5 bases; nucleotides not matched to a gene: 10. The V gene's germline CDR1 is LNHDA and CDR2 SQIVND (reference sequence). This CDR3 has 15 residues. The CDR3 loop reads CASSPRTGKGTEAFF. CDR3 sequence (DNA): TGTGCCAGTAGTCCAAGGACAGGGAAAGGGACTGAAGCTTTCTTT.

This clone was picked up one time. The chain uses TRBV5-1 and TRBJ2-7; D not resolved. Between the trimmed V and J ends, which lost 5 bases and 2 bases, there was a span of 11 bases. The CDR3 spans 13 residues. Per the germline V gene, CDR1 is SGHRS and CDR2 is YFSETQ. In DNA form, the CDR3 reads TGCGCCAGCAGACCATCCCAGCCCTACGAGCAGTACTTC. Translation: CASRPSQPYEQYF.

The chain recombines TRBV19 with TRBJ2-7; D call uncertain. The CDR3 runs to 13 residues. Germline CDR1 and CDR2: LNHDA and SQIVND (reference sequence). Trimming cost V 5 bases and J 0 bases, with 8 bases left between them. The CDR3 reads CASSPLVSYEQYF. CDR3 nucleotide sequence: TGTGCCAGTAGTCCCCTAGTCTCCTACGAGCAGTACTTC.

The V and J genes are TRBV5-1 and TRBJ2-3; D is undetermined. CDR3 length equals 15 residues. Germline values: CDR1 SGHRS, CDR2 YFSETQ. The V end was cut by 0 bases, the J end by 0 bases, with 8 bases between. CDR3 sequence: CASSLVVRSTDTQYF. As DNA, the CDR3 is TGCGCCAGCAGCTTGGTTGTGCGGAGCACAGATACGCAGTATTTT. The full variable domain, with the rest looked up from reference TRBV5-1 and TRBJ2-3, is KAGVTQTPRYLIKTRGQQVTLSCSPISGHRSVSWYQQTPGQGLQFLFEYFSETQRNKGNFPGRFSGRQFSNSRSEMNVSTLELGDSALYLCASSLVVRSTDTQYFGPGTRLTVL.

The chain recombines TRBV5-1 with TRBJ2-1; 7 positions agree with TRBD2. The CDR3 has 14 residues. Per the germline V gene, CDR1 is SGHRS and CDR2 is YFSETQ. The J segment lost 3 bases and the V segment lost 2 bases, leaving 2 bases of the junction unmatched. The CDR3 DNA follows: TGCGCCAGCAGCTTAGCGGGATACTACAATGAGCAGTTCTTC. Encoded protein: CASSLAGYYNEQFF.

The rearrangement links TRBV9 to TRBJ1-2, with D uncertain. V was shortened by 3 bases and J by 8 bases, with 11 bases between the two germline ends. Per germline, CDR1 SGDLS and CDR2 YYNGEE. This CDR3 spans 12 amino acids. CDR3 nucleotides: TGTGCCAGCAGCGCCAGCACGGGGGGCTACACCTTC. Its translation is CASSASTGGYTF. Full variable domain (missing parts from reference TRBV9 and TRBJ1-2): DSGVTQTPKHLITATGQRVTLRCSPRSGDLSVYWYQQSLDQGLQFLIQYYNGEERAKGNILERFSAQQFPDLHSELNLSSLELGDSALYFCASSASTGGYTFGSGTRLTVV.

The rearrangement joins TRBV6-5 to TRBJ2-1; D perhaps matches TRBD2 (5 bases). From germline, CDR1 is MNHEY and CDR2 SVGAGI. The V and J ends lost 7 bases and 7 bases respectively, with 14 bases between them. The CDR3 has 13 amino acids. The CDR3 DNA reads TGTGCCAGCAACCCCGGACTCCCGAATGAGCAGTTCTTC. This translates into CASNPGLPNEQFF.

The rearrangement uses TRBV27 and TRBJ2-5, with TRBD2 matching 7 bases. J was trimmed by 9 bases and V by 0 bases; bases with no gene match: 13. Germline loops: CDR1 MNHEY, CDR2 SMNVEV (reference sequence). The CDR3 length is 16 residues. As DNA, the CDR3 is TGTGCCAGCAGTTTATCCTGGACTAGGAGTCTCTGGGCCCAGTACTTC. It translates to CASSLSWTRSLWAQYF.

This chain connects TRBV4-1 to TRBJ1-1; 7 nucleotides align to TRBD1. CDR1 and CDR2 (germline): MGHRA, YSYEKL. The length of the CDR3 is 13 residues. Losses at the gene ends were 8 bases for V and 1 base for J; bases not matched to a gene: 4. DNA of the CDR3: TGCGCCAGCTCCAGGGACAGGAACACTGAAGCTTTCTTT. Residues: CASSRDRNTEAFF.

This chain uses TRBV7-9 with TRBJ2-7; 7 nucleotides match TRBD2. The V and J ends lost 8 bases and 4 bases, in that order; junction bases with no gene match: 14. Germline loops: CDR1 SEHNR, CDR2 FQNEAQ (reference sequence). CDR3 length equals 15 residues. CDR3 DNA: TGTGCCAGCTTCCCCGAGAGCGGGACTTTATACGAGCAGTACTTC. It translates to CASFPESGTLYEQYF.

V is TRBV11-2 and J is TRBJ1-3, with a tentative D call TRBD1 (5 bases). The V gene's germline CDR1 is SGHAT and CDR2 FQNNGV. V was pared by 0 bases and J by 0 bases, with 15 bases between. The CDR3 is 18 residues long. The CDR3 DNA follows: TGTGCCAGCAGCTTAGATCCAGGTGGGACCTACTCTGGAAACACCATATATTTT. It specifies CASSLDPGGTYSGNTIYF.

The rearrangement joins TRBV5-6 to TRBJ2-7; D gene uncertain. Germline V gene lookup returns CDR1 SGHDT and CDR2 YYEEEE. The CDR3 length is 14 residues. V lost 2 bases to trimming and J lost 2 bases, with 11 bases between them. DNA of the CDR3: TGTGCCAGCAGCTTACGCAGGCTTACCTACGAGCAGTACTTC. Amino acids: CASSLRRLTYEQYF.

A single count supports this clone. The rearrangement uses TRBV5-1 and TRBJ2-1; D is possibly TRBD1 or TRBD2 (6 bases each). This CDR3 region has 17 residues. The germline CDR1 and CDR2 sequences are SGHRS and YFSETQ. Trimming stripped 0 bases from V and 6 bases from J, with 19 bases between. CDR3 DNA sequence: TGCGCCAGCAGCTTGGATTTACGCCGCCCGGGGGCCAATGAGCAGTTCTTC. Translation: CASSLDLRRPGANEQFF.

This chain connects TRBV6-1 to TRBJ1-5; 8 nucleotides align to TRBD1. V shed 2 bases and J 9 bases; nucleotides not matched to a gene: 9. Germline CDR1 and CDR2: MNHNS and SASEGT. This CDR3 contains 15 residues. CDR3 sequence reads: CASSESRTGSGPQHF. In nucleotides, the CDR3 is TGTGCCAGCAGTGAAAGTAGGACAGGGAGCGGGCCCCAGCATTTT.

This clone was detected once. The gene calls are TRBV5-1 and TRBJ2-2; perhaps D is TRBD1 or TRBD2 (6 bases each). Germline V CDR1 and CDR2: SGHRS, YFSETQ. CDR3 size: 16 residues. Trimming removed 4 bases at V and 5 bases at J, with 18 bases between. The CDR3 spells CASSRMGGASTGELFF. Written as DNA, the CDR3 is TGCGCCAGCAGCCGGATGGGGGGCGCATCTACCGGGGAGCTGTTTTTT.

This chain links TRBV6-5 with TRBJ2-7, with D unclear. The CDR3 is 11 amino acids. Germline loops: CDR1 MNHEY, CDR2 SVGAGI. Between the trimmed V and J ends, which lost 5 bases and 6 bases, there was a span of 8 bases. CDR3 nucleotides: TGTGCCAGCAGTCCAGGAAGCGAGCAGTACTTC. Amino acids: CASSPGSEQYF.

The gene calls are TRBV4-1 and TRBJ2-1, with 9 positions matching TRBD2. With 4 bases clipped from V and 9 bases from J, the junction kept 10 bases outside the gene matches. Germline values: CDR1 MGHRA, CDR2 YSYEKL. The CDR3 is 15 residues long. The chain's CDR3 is CASSPLAGLKREQFF. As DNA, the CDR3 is TGCGCCAGCAGCCCACTAGCGGGTCTTAAACGTGAGCAGTTCTTC.

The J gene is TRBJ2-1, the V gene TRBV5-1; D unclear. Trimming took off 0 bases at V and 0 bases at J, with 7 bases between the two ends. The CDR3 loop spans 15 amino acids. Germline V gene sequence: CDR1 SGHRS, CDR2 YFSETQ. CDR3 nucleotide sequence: TGCGCCAGCAGCTTGGCGGGCCTCTCCTACAATGAGCAGTTCTTC. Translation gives CASSLAGLSYNEQFF.

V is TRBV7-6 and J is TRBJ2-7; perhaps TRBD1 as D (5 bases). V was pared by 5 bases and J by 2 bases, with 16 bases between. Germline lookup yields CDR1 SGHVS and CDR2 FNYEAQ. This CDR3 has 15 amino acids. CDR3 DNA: TGTGCCAGCAGCCCCGACAGCTCCGGCGCCTACGAGCAGTACTTC. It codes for CASSPDSSGAYEQYF.

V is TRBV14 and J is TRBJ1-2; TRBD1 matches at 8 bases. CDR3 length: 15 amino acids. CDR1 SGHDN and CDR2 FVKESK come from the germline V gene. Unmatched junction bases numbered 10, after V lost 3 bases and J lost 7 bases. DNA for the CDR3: TGTGCCAGCAGCCACCCCGGACAGGGCCGTTCTGGCTACACCTTC. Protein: CASSHPGQGRSGYTF. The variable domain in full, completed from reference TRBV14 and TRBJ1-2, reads EAGVTQFPSHSVIEKGQTVTLRCDPISGHDNLYWYRRVMGKEIKFLLHFVKESKQDESGMPNNRFLAERTGGTYSTLKVQPAELEDSGVYFCASSHPGQGRSGYTFGSGTRLTVV.